The 26 T cell receptor beta chains presented below share a single source sample, sequenced in a study of CD8 T cells in Susac syndrome (dated by TCRdb to the late 2010s). Receptor amplification or capture employed the immunoSEQ multiplex PCR assay. RNA was extracted using the RNeasy kit, and roughly 0.5 to 1 microgram was reverse transcribed with random hexamers. TCRdb's own reprocessing of the public reads used fastp at Q25 and MiXCR and kept productive beta chains. Rows are unified per CDR3 protein, each entry keeping the most common DNA and genes. For this sample there are roughly 200,000 distinct CDR3 sequences; 95% appear just once. The top ten clones comprise around 0.093% of the sample. The source material was CD4+ T cells from PBMCs. These receptors all stem from a human donor in good health.

This chain connects TRBV5-1 to TRBJ2-7; D possibly corresponds to TRBD1 (6 bases). The germline V gene has CDR1 SGHRS and CDR2 YFSETQ. V gave up 2 bases and J gave up 6 bases, with 9 bases separating them. CDR3 length: 12 residues. The CDR3 region is CASSFQGSEQYF. DNA of the CDR3: TGCGCCAGCAGCTTTCAGGGGAGCGAGCAGTACTTC.

This sequence joins TRBV29-1 and TRBJ2-5; D is perhaps TRBD1 or TRBD2 (6 bases each). V was shortened by 7 bases and J by 11 bases, with 17 bases between the two germline ends. This CDR3 is 11 amino acids long. Germline V gene sequence: CDR1 SQVTM, CDR2 ANQGSEA. For the CDR3, the DNA is TGCAGCGGGGGGGCAGCGGGTCGGCAGTACTTC. It is translated as CSGGAAGRQYF.

J is TRBJ2-7 and V is TRBV7-2; D may be TRBD1 (6 bases). CDR3 length: 12 amino acids. Between the trimmed V and J ends, which lost 4 bases and 4 bases, there was a span of 8 bases. The germline CDR1 and CDR2 sequences are SGHTA and FQGNSA. The CDR3 nucleotides are TGTGCCAGCAGCTACCAGGGGTACGAGCAGTACTTC. It encodes CASSYQGYEQYF.

The genes are TRBV12-3 or TRBV12-4 and TRBJ2-5, with 8 bases identical to TRBD1. J gave up 2 bases and V 8 bases, and 13 bases lay outside the gene matches. This CDR3 is built from 16 residues. CDR3: CASGGSGGARQETQYF. Here the CDR3 DNA reads TGTGCCAGCGGAGGGTCAGGGGGCGCACGGCAAGAGACCCAGTACTTC.

The chain joins TRBV19 to TRBJ1-5; 7 bases align to TRBD1. There are 15 residues in the CDR3. V shed 4 bases and J 6 bases; nucleotides not matched to a gene: 9. Germline CDR1 reads LNHDA; CDR2 reads SQIVND (reference sequence). The CDR3 is CASSTFRQGGQPQHF. CDR3 DNA sequence: TGTGCCAGTAGTACCTTCAGACAGGGCGGTCAGCCCCAGCATTTT.

The chain combines TRBV29-1 with TRBJ2-2; 9 bases are a match to TRBD1. The germline CDR1 and CDR2 sequences are SQVTM and ANQGSEA. The CDR3 has 14 amino acids. Trimming removed 7 bases from V and 5 bases from J; junction bases left unmatched: 8. CDR3 residues: CSANYRGLTGELFF. CDR3 in DNA: TGCAGCGCCAACTACAGGGGGCTGACCGGGGAGCTGTTTTTT.

The chain employs TRBV18 and TRBJ2-5; D is unresolved. The germline gives CDR1 KGHSH, CDR2 LQKENI. With 0 bases removed from V and 5 bases from J, the gap between germline ends came to 10 bases. The CDR3 is made up of 14 amino acids. In DNA, the CDR3 is TGTGCCAGCTCACCACCGTCTGAGAGGGAGACCCAGTACTTC. Its protein product is CASSPPSERETQYF.

The chain carries TRBV19 and TRBJ1-2; D call uncertain. Trimming shortened V by 5 bases and J by 6 bases, and 19 bases separated the two germline ends. Looked up from germline, CDR1 is LNHDA and CDR2 is SQIVND (reference sequence). The CDR3 extends over 15 amino acids. The CDR3 region is CASSLQAVGGNGYTF. CDR3 sequence (DNA): TGTGCCAGTAGTCTCCAGGCGGTCGGCGGAAATGGCTACACCTTC.

The gene calls are TRBV9 and TRBJ2-4; no clear D. The V and J ends lost 4 bases and 0 bases respectively, with 8 bases between them. This CDR3 has 14 amino acids. Per the germline V gene, CDR1 is SGDLS and CDR2 is YYNGEE. CDR3 in DNA: TGTGCCAGCAGCCCTTCTATAGCCAAAAACATTCAGTACTTC. This gives the protein CASSPSIAKNIQYF. Supplemented by reference TRBV9 and TRBJ2-4, the full variable domain reads DSGVTQTPKHLITATGQRVTLRCSPRSGDLSVYWYQQSLDQGLQFLIQYYNGEERAKGNILERFSAQQFPDLHSELNLSSLELGDSALYFCASSPSIAKNIQYFGAGTRLSVL.

The V call is TRBV10-3, the J call TRBJ1-2, with D perhaps matching TRBD1 (5 bases). This CDR3 is 12 amino acids long. Germline loops: CDR1 ENHRY, CDR2 SYGVKD. V gave up 3 bases and J gave up 8 bases, with 10 bases separating them. The CDR3 is CAISDQGGGYTF. The CDR3 region has the DNA TGTGCCATCAGTGATCAGGGTGGAGGCTACACCTTC.

This clonotype showed up just once. The V and J genes are TRBV20-1 and TRBJ2-5; the match to TRBD1 covers 9 bases. Unmatched junction bases numbered 15, after V lost 6 bases and J lost 4 bases. The CDR3 consists of 16 residues. CDR1 and CDR2 (germline): DFQATT, SNEGSKA (reference sequence). CDR3 loop: CSAQLPGTGRGETQYF. CDR3 DNA sequence: TGCAGTGCACAACTTCCGGGGACAGGGAGGGGAGAGACCCAGTACTTC.

The V call is TRBV7-9, the J call TRBJ2-3; TRBD1 is a possible D gene (6 bases). Germline V gives CDR1 SEHNR, CDR2 FQNEAQ (reference sequence). The V gene lost 0 bases and the J gene lost 3 bases, with 10 bases spanning the gap. This CDR3 is 15 amino acids long. The CDR3 sequence is CASSLAGATTDTQYF. As DNA, the CDR3 is TGTGCCAGCAGCTTAGCGGGGGCAACGACAGATACGCAGTATTTT.

The V call is TRBV5-6, the J call TRBJ2-2; no definite D call. Trimming left V 1 base short and J 2 bases short, with 6 bases between. There are 14 residues in the CDR3. Looked up from germline, CDR1 is SGHDT and CDR2 is YYEEEE. The CDR3 DNA reads TGTGCCAGCAGCTTGTTCGGCAACACCGGGGAGCTGTTTTTT. It codes for CASSLFGNTGELFF. The variable domain in full, with the rest retrieved from reference TRBV5-6 and TRBJ2-2, is DAGVTQSPTHLIKTRGQQVTLRCSPKSGHDTVSWYQQALGQGPQFIFQYYEEEERQRGNFPDRFSGHQFPNYSSELNVNALLLGDSALYLCASSLFGNTGELFFGEGSRLTVL.

The chain links TRBV20-1 to TRBJ1-2; D not certain. The CDR3 runs 13 residues. CDR1 and CDR2 from the germline V gene are DFQATT and SNEGSKA (reference sequence). Deletions cut 3 bases from V and 6 bases from J, with 14 bases between. DNA for the CDR3: TGCAGTGCTAGTTCCGGGGAAAACCATGGCTACACCTTC. Protein product: CSASSGENHGYTF.

The V and J genes are TRBV6-5 and TRBJ2-2; 7 nucleotides match TRBD1. This CDR3 has 14 amino acids. Germline CDR1 reads MNHEY; CDR2 reads SVGAGI. V dropped 8 bases and J dropped 6; count of bases not matched to a gene: 9. The CDR3 here is CASLKQGISGELFF. The CDR3 bases are TGTGCCAGCCTCAAACAGGGGATCTCCGGGGAGCTGTTTTTT.

This clonotype showed up just once. A read error may produce the germline difference seen at one junction end. The chain employs TRBV7-7 and TRBJ2-1; the D gene could be TRBD1 or TRBD2 (5 bases each). This CDR3 comprises 13 residues. The germline V gene encodes CDR1 SSHAT and CDR2 FNYEAQ (reference sequence). Here the CDR3 reads CASSRDLDNEQFF. CDR3 coding DNA: TGTGCTAGCAGCCGGGACCTCGACAATGAGCAGTTCTTC.

This clonotype has only one observation. The chain recombines TRBV27 with TRBJ2-5, with D uncertain. Trimming shortened V by 8 bases and J by 4 bases, and 5 bases separated the two germline ends. The CDR3 contains 10 residues. Germline loops: CDR1 MNHEY, CDR2 SMNVEV (reference sequence). CDR3 protein: CASGIETQYF. CDR3 nucleotides: TGTGCCAGCGGTATAGAGACCCAGTACTTC.

This clonotype showed up just a few times. The chain joins TRBV29-1 to TRBJ2-7; D might be TRBD1 (5 bases). This CDR3 region has 11 residues. Deletions cut 1 base from V and 4 bases from J, with 5 bases between. Germline V gene data show CDR1 as SQVTM and CDR2 as ANQGSEA. The CDR3: CSVEGQYEQYF. The CDR3 region has the DNA TGCAGCGTTGAAGGACAGTACGAGCAGTACTTC.

The chain has TRBV3-1 and TRBJ1-6; TRBD1 matches at 8 bases. The J segment lost 6 bases and the V segment lost 4 bases, leaving 5 bases of the junction unmatched. Germline V lookup: CDR1 LGHDT, CDR2 YNNKEL (reference sequence). The CDR3 spans 15 residues. CDR3 DNA: TGTGCCAGCAGCCCGCAGGGGGCGCGTAATTCACCCCTCCACTTT. It encodes CASSPQGARNSPLHF. The whole variable domain, filled in from reference TRBV3-1 and TRBJ1-6, reads DTAVSQTPKYLVTQMGNDKSIKCEQNLGHDTMYWYKQDSKKFLKIMFSYNNKELIINETVPNRFSPKSPDKAHLNLHINSLELGDSAVYFCASSPQGARNSPLHFGNGTRLTVT.

The chain joins TRBV9 to TRBJ1-2, with 8 bases that match TRBD1. V lost 4 bases, J lost 10 bases, and 15 bases stayed unmatched. This CDR3 has 15 amino acids. The germline V gene has CDR1 SGDLS and CDR2 YYNGEE. The CDR3 reads CASSWDRPVRIVYTF. CDR3 bases: TGTGCCAGCAGCTGGGACAGGCCCGTTAGAATTGTCTACACCTTC.

This clonotype was recorded once. CDR3 sequence reads: CSVAPGARNTGELFF. In nucleotides, the CDR3 is TGCAGCGTTGCCCCCGGGGCCCGGAACACCGGGGAGCTGTTTTTT. V and J are TRBV29-1 and TRBJ2-2; D is possibly TRBD1 or TRBD2 (5 bases each). The CDR3 loop spans 15 amino acids. V was shortened by 4 bases and J by 1 base, with 13 bases between the two germline ends. Germline V lookup: CDR1 SQVTM, CDR2 ANQGSEA.

This sequence joins TRBV28 and TRBJ2-3, with TRBD1 matching over 9 bases. The junction had 6 bases not matched to a gene; V was cut back by 6 bases and J by 2 bases. The CDR3 runs 15 residues. CDR1 MDHEN and CDR2 SYDVKM come from the germline V gene. The CDR3 region is CASRPTGGFTDTQYF. The CDR3 nucleotides read TGTGCCAGCAGGCCTACAGGGGGCTTCACAGATACGCAGTATTTT.

This rearrangement joins TRBV11-2 to TRBJ1-1; the D is unclear. Trimming removed 4 bases from V and 2 bases from J, with 11 bases in between. Germline loops: CDR1 SGHAT, CDR2 FQNNGV. The CDR3 contains 14 residues. In nucleotides, the CDR3 is TGTGCCAGCAGCTCCGGTGTAGGAAACACTGAAGCTTTCTTT. It yields the protein CASSSGVGNTEAFF.

The chain joins TRBV3-1 to TRBJ2-5, with 7 bases that match TRBD2. Per germline, CDR1 LGHDT and CDR2 YNNKEL (reference sequence). The CDR3 runs to 14 residues. V shed 5 bases, J shed 3 bases, and the junction held 6 bases outside the gene matches. As DNA, the CDR3 is TGTGCCAGCAGCGCGAACCTAGCGGAAGAGACCCAGTACTTC. Translated: CASSANLAEETQYF.

V is TRBV29-1 and J is TRBJ2-5, with D possibly being TRBD1 (6 bases). Germline V gene data show CDR1 as SQVTM and CDR2 as ANQGSEA. The V and J ends lost 5 bases and 5 bases respectively, with 12 bases between them. The CDR3 has 12 amino acids. The CDR3 nucleotides read TGCAGCGTTTCACAGGGTGCGGAGACCCAGTACTTC. This translates into CSVSQGAETQYF.

The V and J genes are TRBV10-3 and TRBJ1-5; possibly TRBD1 for D (5 bases). Germline CDR1 ENHRY, CDR2 SYGVKD. The CDR3 is 17 residues long. V was clipped by 3 bases and J by 9 bases, with 24 bases between them. In DNA, the CDR3 is TGTGCCATCAGTGAAATCAGGACACCGGGCCGGGTCATGCCCCAGCATTTT. Translation gives CAISEIRTPGRVMPQHF.